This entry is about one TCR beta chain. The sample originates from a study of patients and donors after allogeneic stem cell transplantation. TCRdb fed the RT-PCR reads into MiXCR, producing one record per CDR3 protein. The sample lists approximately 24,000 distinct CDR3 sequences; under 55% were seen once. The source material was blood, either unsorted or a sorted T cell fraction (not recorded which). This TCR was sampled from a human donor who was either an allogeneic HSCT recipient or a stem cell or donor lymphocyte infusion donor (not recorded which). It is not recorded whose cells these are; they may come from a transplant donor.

The DNA of the CDR3 is TGCAGCGTTGTCTCTAGCGGGGTTAGCTCCTACAATGAGCAGTTCTTC. Residues: CSVVSSGVSSYNEQFF. This chain uses TRBV29-1 with TRBJ2-1; TRBD2 aligns across 9 bases. Germline V gives CDR1 SQVTM, CDR2 ANQGSEA. The trim removed 4 bases at V and 0 bases at J, leaving 7 bases unmatched. The CDR3 has 16 amino acids.